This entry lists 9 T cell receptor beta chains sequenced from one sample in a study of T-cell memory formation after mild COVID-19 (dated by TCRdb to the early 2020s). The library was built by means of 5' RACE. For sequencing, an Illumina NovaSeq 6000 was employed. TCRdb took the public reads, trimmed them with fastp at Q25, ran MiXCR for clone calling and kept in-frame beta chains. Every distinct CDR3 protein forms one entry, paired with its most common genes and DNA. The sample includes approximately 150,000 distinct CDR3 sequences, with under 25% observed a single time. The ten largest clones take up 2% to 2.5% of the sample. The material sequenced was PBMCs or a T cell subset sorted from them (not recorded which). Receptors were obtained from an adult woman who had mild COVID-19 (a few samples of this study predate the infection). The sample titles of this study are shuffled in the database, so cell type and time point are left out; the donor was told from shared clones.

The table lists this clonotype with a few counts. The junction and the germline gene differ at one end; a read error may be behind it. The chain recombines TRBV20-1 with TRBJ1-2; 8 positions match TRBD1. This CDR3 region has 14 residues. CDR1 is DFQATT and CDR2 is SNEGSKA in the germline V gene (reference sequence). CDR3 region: CSSSDRGRDYGYTF. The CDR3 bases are TGCAGTTCTAGCGACAGGGGTCGCGACTATGGCTACACCTTC.

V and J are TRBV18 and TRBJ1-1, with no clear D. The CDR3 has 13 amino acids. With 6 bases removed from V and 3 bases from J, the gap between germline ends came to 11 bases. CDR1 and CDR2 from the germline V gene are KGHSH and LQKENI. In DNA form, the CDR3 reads TGTGCCAGCTCCCAAGAACGAGACACTGAAGCTTTCTTT. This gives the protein CASSQERDTEAFF.

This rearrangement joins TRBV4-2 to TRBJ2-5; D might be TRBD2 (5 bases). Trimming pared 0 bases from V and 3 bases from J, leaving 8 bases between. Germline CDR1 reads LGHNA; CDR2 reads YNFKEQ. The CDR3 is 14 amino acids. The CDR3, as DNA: TGTGCCAGCAGCCAAGATCGAGGGAAAGAGACCCAGTACTTC. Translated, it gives CASSQDRGKETQYF.

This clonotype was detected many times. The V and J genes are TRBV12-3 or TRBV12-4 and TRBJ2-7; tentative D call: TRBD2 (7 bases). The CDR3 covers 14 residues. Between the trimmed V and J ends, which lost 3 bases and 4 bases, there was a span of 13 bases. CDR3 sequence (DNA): TGTGCCAGCAGTTTTTGGGGGGGGCTTTACGAGCAGTACTTC. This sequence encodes CASSFWGGLYEQYF.

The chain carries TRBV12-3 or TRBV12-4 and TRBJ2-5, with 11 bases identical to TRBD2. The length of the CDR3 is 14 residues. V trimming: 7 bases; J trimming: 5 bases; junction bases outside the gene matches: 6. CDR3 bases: TGTGCCAGCACCTCGACTAGCGGGGAGGAGACCCAGTACTTC. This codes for CASTSTSGEETQYF.

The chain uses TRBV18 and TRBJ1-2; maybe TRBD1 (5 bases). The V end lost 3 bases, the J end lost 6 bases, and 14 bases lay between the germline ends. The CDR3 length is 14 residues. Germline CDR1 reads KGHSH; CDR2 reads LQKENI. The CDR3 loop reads CASSPDRKGNGYTF. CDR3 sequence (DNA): TGTGCCAGCTCACCGGACCGTAAGGGGAATGGCTACACCTTC.

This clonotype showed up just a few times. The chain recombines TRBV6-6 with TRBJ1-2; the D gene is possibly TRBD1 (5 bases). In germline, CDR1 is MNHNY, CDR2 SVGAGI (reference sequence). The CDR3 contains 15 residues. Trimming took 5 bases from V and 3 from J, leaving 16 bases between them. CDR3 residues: CASSHLGPLDYGYTF. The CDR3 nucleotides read TGTGCCAGCAGTCATCTGGGGCCGCTAGACTATGGCTACACCTTC.

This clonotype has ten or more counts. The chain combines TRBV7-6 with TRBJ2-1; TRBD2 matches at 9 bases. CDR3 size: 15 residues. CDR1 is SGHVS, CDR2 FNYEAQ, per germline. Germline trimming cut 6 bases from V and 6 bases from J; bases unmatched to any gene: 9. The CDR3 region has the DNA TGTGCCAGCAGTCCCATAGCGGGAGCCTCCAATGAGCAGTTCTTC. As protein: CASSPIAGASNEQFF.

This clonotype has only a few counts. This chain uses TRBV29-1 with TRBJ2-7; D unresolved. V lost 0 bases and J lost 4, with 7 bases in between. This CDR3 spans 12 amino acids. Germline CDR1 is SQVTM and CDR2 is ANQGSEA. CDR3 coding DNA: TGCAGCGTTGAAGATGGAAGTTACGAGCAGTACTTC. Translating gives CSVEDGSYEQYF.